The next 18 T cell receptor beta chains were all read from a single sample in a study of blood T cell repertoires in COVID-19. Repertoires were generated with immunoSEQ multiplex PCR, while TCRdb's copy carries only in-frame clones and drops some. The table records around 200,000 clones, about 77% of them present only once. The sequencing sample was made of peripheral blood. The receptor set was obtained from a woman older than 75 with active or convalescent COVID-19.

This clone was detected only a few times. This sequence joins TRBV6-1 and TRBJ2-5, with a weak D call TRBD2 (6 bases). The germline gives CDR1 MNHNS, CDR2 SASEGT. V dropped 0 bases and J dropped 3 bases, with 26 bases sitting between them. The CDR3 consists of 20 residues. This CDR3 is CASSEAGFHRRGGPKETQYF. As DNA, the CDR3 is TGTGCCAGCAGTGAAGCGGGTTTTCACAGGCGGGGCGGTCCAAAAGAGACCCAGTACTTC.

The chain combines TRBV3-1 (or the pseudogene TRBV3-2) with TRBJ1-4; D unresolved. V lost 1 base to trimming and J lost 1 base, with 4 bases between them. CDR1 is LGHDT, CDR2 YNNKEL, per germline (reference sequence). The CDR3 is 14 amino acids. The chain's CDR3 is CASSQGVTNEKLFF. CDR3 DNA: TGTGCCAGCAGCCAAGGCGTAACTAATGAAAAACTGTTTTTT.

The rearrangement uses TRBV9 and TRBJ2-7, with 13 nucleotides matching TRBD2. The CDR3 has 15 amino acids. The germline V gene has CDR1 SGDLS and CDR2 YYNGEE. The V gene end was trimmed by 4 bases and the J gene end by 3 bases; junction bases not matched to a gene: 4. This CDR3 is CASSPRTSGGYEQYF. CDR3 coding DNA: TGTGCCAGCAGCCCTCGGACTAGCGGGGGCTACGAGCAGTACTTC.

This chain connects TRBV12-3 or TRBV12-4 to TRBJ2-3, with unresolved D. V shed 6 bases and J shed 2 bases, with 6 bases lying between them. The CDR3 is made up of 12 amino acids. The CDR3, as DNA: TGTGCCAGCAGGCGAACCACAGATACGCAGTATTTT. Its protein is CASRRTTDTQYF.

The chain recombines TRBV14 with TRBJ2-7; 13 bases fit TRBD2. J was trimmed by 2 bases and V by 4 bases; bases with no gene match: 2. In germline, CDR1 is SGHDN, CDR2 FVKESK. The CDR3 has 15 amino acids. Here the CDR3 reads CASSRGTSGAYEQYF. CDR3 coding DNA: TGTGCCAGCAGCCGGGGGACTAGCGGGGCCTACGAGCAGTACTTC.

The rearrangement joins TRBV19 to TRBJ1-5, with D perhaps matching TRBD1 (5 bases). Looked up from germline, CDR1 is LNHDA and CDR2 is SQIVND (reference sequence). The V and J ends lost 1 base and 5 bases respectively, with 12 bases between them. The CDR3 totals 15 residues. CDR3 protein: CASSIVGGADQPQHF. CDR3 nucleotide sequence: TGTGCCAGTAGTATAGTTGGCGGGGCGGATCAGCCCCAGCATTTT.

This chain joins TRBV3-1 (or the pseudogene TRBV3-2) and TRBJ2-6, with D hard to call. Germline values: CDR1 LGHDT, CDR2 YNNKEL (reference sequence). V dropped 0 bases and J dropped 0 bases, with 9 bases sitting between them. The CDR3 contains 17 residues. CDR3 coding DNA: TGTGCCAGCAGCCAAGAACGGTTATCCTCTGGGGCCAACGTCCTGACTTTC. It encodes CASSQERLSSGANVLTF.

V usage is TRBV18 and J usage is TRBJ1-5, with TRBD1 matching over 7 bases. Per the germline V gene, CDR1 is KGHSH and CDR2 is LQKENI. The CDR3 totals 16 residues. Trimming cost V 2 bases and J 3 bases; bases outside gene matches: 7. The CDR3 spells CASSPMAGGNNQPQHF. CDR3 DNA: TGTGCCAGCTCACCAATGGCAGGGGGAAACAATCAGCCCCAGCATTTT.

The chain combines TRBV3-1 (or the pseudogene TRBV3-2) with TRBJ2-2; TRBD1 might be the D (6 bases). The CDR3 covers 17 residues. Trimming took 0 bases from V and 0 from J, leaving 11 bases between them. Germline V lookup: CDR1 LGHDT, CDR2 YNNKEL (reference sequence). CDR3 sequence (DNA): TGTGCCAGCAGCCAAGATCTGGACAGCGCGAACACCGGGGAGCTGTTTTTT. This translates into CASSQDLDSANTGELFF.

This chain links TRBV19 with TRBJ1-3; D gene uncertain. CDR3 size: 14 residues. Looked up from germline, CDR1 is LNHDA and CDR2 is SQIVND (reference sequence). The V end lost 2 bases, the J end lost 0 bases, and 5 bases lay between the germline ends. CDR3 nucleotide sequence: TGTGCCAGTAGTATAACCAGCTCTGGAAACACCATATATTTT. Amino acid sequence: CASSITSSGNTIYF. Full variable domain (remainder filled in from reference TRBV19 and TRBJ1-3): DGGITQSPKYLFRKEGQNVTLSCEQNLNHDAMYWYRQDPGQGLRLIYYSQIVNDFQKGDIAEGYSVSREKKESFPLTVTSAQKNPTAFYLCASSITSSGNTIYFGEGSWLTVV.

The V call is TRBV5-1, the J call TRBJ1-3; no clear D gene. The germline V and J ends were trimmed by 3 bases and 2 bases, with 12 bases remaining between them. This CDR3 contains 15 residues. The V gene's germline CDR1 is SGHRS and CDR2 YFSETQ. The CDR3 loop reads CASSYGDVAGNTIYF. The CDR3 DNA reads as TGCGCCAGCAGCTACGGGGATGTCGCTGGAAACACCATATATTTT. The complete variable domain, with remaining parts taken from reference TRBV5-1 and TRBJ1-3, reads KAGVTQTPRYLIKTRGQQVTLSCSPISGHRSVSWYQQTPGQGLQFLFEYFSETQRNKGNFPGRFSGRQFSNSRSEMNVSTLELGDSALYLCASSYGDVAGNTIYFGEGSWLTVV.

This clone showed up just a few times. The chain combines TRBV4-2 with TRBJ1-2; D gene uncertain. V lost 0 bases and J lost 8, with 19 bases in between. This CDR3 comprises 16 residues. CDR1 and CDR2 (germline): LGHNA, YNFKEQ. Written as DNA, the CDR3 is TGTGCCAGCAGCCAAGATAAAAGAGCGGCGGCGGGCGGCTACACCTTC. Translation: CASSQDKRAAAGGYTF.

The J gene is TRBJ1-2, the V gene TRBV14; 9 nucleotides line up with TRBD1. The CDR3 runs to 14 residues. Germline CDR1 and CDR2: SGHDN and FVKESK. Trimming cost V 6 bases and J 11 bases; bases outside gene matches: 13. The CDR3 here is CASRLQGARNSYTF. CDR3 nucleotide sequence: TGTGCCAGCAGACTACAGGGGGCGAGGAACTCGTACACCTTC.

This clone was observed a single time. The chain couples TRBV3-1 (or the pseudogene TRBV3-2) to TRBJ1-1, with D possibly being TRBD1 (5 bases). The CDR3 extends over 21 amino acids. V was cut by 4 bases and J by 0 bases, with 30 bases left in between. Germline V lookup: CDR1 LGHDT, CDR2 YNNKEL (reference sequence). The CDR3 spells CASSRRPLGAGRMIVNTEAFF. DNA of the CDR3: TGTGCCAGCAGCCGCCGACCTCTCGGGGCAGGGAGGATGATCGTGAACACTGAAGCTTTCTTT.

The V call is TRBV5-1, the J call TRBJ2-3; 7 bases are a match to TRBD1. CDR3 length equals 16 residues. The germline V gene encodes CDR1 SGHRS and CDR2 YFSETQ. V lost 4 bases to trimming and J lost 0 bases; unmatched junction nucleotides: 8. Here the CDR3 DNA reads TGCGCCAGCAGCCCCGGGACAGCGACTAGCACAGATACGCAGTATTTT. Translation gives CASSPGTATSTDTQYF.

This chain's CDR3 is CASSQWQMLYGYTF. Written as DNA, the CDR3 is TGCGCCAGCAGCCAATGGCAGATGCTCTATGGCTACACCTTC. V and J are TRBV4-1 and TRBJ1-2; D gene uncertain. Trimming took off 2 bases at V and 4 bases at J, with 11 bases between the two ends. Germline V gene sequence: CDR1 MGHRA, CDR2 YSYEKL. This CDR3 region has 14 residues.

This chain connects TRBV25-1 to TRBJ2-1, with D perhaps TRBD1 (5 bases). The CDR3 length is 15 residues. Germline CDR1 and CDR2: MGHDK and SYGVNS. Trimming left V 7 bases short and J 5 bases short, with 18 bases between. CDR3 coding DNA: TGTGCCAGCACCGGATTCAGGGTTGGGGACAATGAGCAGTTCTTC. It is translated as CASTGFRVGDNEQFF.

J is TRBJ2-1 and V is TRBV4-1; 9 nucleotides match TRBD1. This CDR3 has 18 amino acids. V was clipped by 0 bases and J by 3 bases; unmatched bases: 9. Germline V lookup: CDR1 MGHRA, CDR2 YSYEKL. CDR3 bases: TGCGCCAGCAGCCAAGATGCCTACGGGACAGGGAACTACAATGAGCAGTTCTTC. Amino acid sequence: CASSQDAYGTGNYNEQFF.